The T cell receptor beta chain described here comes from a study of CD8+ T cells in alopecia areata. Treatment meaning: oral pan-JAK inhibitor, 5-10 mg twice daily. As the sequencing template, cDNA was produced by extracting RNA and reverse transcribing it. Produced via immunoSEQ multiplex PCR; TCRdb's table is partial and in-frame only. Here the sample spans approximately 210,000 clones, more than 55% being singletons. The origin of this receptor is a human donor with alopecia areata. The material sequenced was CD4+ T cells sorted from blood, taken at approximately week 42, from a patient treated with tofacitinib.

The CDR3 loop is CASSARDSNQPQHF. The CDR3 nucleotides are TGTGCCAGCAGTGCCCGGGACAGCAATCAGCCCCAGCATTTT. The gene calls are TRBV2 and TRBJ1-5, with D maybe TRBD1 (5 bases). Trimming pared 4 bases from V and 1 base from J, leaving 8 bases between. Germline CDR1 SNHLY, CDR2 FYNNEI. This CDR3 spans 14 amino acids.